This TCR beta chain originates from a study of T cells in localized non-small cell lung cancer. Study results and caveats: Uninvolved adjacent lung showed the highest T cell clonality, exceeding tumor. There were a median around 57 of the top 100 tumor clones appearing in adjacent lung. A denser population of T cells in blood accompanied longer overall survival.

Germline trimming cut 10 bases from V and 4 bases from J; bases unmatched to any gene: 11. The CDR3 is 15 amino acids. Per the germline V gene, CDR1 is MNHEY and CDR2 is SVGAGI. As concerns this clone: What it recognizes is unknown.

This table comes from immunoSEQ multiplex PCR, and its TCRdb copy is limited to in-frame clones, with some not included. Among around 36,000 clones listed, around 79% were seen once. The receptor comes from a woman aged 35 to 70 with stage II squamous cell lung carcinoma. This rearrangement joins TRBV6-5 to TRBJ1-3, with 9 bases matching TRBD1. The sample here was PBMCs, taken before any cancer treatment. The CDR3 loop reads CATADWGTGGNTIYF. In nucleotides, the CDR3 is TGTGCCACGGCAGATTGGGGGACAGGGGGAAACACCATATATTTT.